The subject of this entry is one TCR beta chain. The data derive from a study of sequential checkpoint blockade in melanoma. Study-wide background: First-line arms were nivolumab then ipilimumab, or the reverse, randomized 1:1.

The ends lost 5 bases at V and 1 base at J; junction bases unmatched: 7. The CDR3 runs to 15 residues. Germline V CDR1 and CDR2: SGHNT, YENEEA. TCRdb's copy holds only in-frame clones and misses some; the assay was immunoSEQ multiplex PCR. The sample carries some 40,000 clones, more than 70% recorded once. Sample treatment: randomized to nivolumab then ipilimumab (arm A) or the reverse (arm B). None of the patients previously received DNA-damaging chemotherapy. This clonotype originated in a human donor with melanoma. This sample comprised CD8+ T cells sorted from blood (inferred from file names), obtained from a patient given nivolumab and ipilimumab in sequence. This sequence joins TRBV11-3 and TRBJ1-1; TRBD1 agrees at 7 bases. Written as DNA, the CDR3 is TGTGCCAGCAGCAGGGGGCCTACTTCGAACACTGAAGCTTTCTTT. It codes for CASSRGPTSNTEAFF.